These 20 T cell receptor beta chains originate from one sample sequenced in a study of cytomegalovirus exposure and HLA in healthy donors. The PCR contained 60 Vbeta and 13 Jbeta primers. The data were produced by immunoSEQ multiplex PCR, yet TCRdb's version contains in-frame clones alone and is incomplete. The repertoire holds about 210,000 clones, approximately 80% seen once, with 10% to 13% in the top ten. Sequenced material: PBMCs. These receptors were obtained from a woman aged 45-65 years in good health and CMV-seropositive.

This chain joins TRBV16 and TRBJ1-5; 11 nucleotides match TRBD1. The germline gives CDR1 KGHSY, CDR2 FQNENV. With 1 base clipped from V and 1 base from J, the junction kept 3 bases outside the gene matches. This CDR3 spans 17 amino acids. CDR3 coding DNA: TGTGCCAGCAGCCAATGGACAGGGGGCTGGAGCAATCAGCCCCAGCATTTT. Its protein product is CASSQWTGGWSNQPQHF.

The chain links TRBV5-1 to TRBJ1-2, with TRBD1 as a possible D gene (6 bases). Trimming shortened V by 0 bases and J by 5 bases, and 11 bases separated the two germline ends. CDR1 SGHRS and CDR2 YFSETQ come from the germline V gene. CDR3 length equals 14 residues. The CDR3 sequence: CASSLAPGEYGYTF. The CDR3 DNA reads TGCGCCAGCAGCTTGGCCCCAGGGGAATATGGCTACACCTTC.

The genes are TRBV5-1 and TRBJ1-1; D is undetermined. With 0 bases removed from V and 5 bases from J, the gap between germline ends came to 11 bases. CDR1 is SGHRS, CDR2 YFSETQ, per germline. The CDR3 totals 14 residues. The CDR3 coding sequence is TGCGCCAGCAGCTTGGATACAGCACCGACTGAAGCTTTCTTT. Translated, it gives CASSLDTAPTEAFF. Drawing the rest from reference TRBV5-1 and TRBJ1-1, the complete variable domain is KAGVTQTPRYLIKTRGQQVTLSCSPISGHRSVSWYQQTPGQGLQFLFEYFSETQRNKGNFPGRFSGRQFSNSRSEMNVSTLELGDSALYLCASSLDTAPTEAFFGQGTRLTVV.

This clone was recorded only once. The rearrangement uses TRBV6-5 and TRBJ1-2; 8 bases are a match to TRBD1. The V gene's germline CDR1 is MNHEY and CDR2 SVGAGI. The V and J ends lost 2 bases and 6 bases, in that order; junction bases with no gene match: 8. This CDR3 comprises 15 residues. The CDR3 bases are TGTGCCAGCAGTTACGACAGGGGAATAGTAGATGGCTACACCTTC. Its protein is CASSYDRGIVDGYTF.

The V gene is TRBV7-2, the J gene TRBJ1-4; D is perhaps TRBD1 (5 bases). V lost 5 bases, J lost 13 bases, and 11 bases lay in between. The CDR3 consists of 11 residues. The germline V gene has CDR1 SGHTA and CDR2 FQGNSA. CDR3 DNA: TGTGCCAGCAGCGGAGGGGTGGGACTGTTTTTT. It yields the protein CASSGGVGLFF.

The rearrangement joins TRBV19 to TRBJ1-1; maybe TRBD1 (5 bases). This CDR3 is 15 amino acids long. In germline, CDR1 is LNHDA, CDR2 SQIVND (reference sequence). The V end lost 1 base, the J end lost 3 bases, and 12 bases lay between the germline ends. The CDR3 sequence: CASSIGVDTYTEAFF. In nucleotides, the CDR3 is TGTGCCAGTAGTATAGGGGTGGACACCTACACTGAAGCTTTCTTT.

The rearrangement uses TRBV7-3 and TRBJ2-7; TRBD2 matches 7 bases. The CDR3 is 15 residues long. CDR1 SGHTA and CDR2 FQGTGA come from the germline V gene. V dropped 1 base and J dropped 2; count of bases not matched to a gene: 5. CDR3 in amino acids: CASSLMGGRAYEQYF. In DNA, the CDR3 is TGTGCCAGCAGCTTAATGGGAGGGAGGGCCTACGAGCAGTACTTC.

The V gene is TRBV18, the J gene TRBJ1-2, with no clear D. This CDR3 spans 14 amino acids. Trimming cost V 2 bases and J 8 bases, with 15 bases left between them. CDR1 KGHSH and CDR2 LQKENI come from the germline V gene. The DNA of the CDR3 is TGTGCCAGCTCACCAGTTTCAATCGGTGTCGGCTACACCTTC. Amino acids: CASSPVSIGVGYTF.

The chain joins TRBV4-1 to TRBJ2-7; 9 bases match TRBD2. V shed 0 bases, J shed 1 base, and the junction held 4 bases outside the gene matches. Germline assignment: CDR1 MGHRA and CDR2 YSYEKL. There are 16 residues in the CDR3. CDR3 in amino acids: CASSQEKAGGSYEQYF. In DNA form, the CDR3 reads TGCGCCAGCAGCCAAGAGAAGGCGGGGGGGTCCTACGAGCAGTACTTC.

The V gene is TRBV6-1, the J gene TRBJ1-6, with 8 bases aligning to TRBD1. J gave up 13 bases and V 3 bases, and 5 bases lay outside the gene matches. The CDR3 has 13 amino acids. CDR1 MNHNS and CDR2 SASEGT come from the germline V gene. The CDR3 DNA follows: TGTGCCAGCAGTGATTCTCGGACAGGGCCCCTCCACTTT. Translated: CASSDSRTGPLHF.

This chain joins TRBV5-1 and TRBJ2-5, with a weak D call TRBD1 (6 bases). CDR3 length: 15 amino acids. Germline CDR1 SGHRS, CDR2 YFSETQ. Trimming left V 3 bases short and J 1 base short, with 13 bases between. CDR3 sequence (DNA): TGCGCCAGCAGCTCCGTACAGGGCGGCCAAGAGACCCAGTACTTC. Protein sequence: CASSSVQGGQETQYF.

The rearrangement links TRBV28 to TRBJ1-3, with no clear D. V lost 3 bases and J lost 4, with 10 bases in between. The CDR3 totals 14 residues. Germline lookup yields CDR1 MDHEN and CDR2 SYDVKM. This CDR3 is CASSFEDLGNTIYF. The CDR3 DNA sequence: TGTGCCAGCAGTTTCGAGGATCTGGGAAACACCATATATTTT. Looking up the rest from reference TRBV28 and TRBJ1-3 gives the full variable domain: DVKVTQSSRYLVKRTGEKVFLECVQDMDHENMFWYRQDPGLGLRLIYFSYDVKMKEKGDIPEGYSVSREKKERFSLILESASTNQTSMYLCASSFEDLGNTIYFGEGSWLTVV.

The chain couples TRBV11-2 to TRBJ1-6; TRBD1 aligns across 8 bases. In germline, CDR1 is SGHAT, CDR2 FQNNGV. The CDR3 is 16 amino acids. The V and J ends lost 8 bases and 0 bases, in that order; junction bases with no gene match: 6. Here the CDR3 reads CASRRTGSSYNSPLHF. The CDR3 region has the DNA TGTGCCAGCCGAAGGACAGGGAGCTCCTATAATTCACCCCTCCACTTT. Full variable domain (rest looked up from reference TRBV11-2 and TRBJ1-6): EAGVAQSPRYKIIEKRQSVAFWCNPISGHATLYWYQQILGQGPKLLIQFQNNGVVDDSQLPKDRFSAERLKGVDSTLKIQPAKLEDSAVYLCASRRTGSSYNSPLHFGNGTRLTVT.

This clone is a singleton in its sample. This rearrangement joins TRBV19 to TRBJ2-3; 7 nucleotides align to TRBD2. V shed 2 bases, J shed 2 bases, and the junction held 4 bases outside the gene matches. The germline CDR1 and CDR2 sequences are LNHDA and SQIVND (reference sequence). The CDR3 covers 15 residues. The CDR3: CASSITAGLTDTQYF. In nucleotides, the CDR3 is TGTGCCAGTAGTATAACAGCGGGACTCACAGATACGCAGTATTTT.

CDR3 sequence reads: CASSLAGGALDTQYF. As DNA, the CDR3 is TGTGCCAGCAGCTTAGCGGGCGGGGCCTTAGATACGCAGTATTTT. V is TRBV11-1 and J is TRBJ2-3; tentatively, D is TRBD2 (6 bases). This CDR3 contains 15 residues. Germline CDR1 SGHAT, CDR2 FQDESV (reference sequence). V was shortened by 0 bases and J by 5 bases, with 12 bases between the two germline ends.

This chain links TRBV19 with TRBJ1-5; TRBD1 is a possible D gene (5 bases). Trimming stripped 7 bases from V and 7 bases from J, with 17 bases between. Germline V gives CDR1 LNHDA, CDR2 SQIVND (reference sequence). The CDR3 length is 14 residues. The CDR3 nucleotides are TGTGCCAGTAAGGGCCAGGGTGTTCAACAGCCCCAGCATTTT. This codes for CASKGQGVQQPQHF.

This sequence joins TRBV5-1 and TRBJ2-1; TRBD1 agrees at 10 bases. V was clipped by 2 bases and J by 8 bases; unmatched bases: 7. CDR1 and CDR2 from the germline V gene are SGHRS and YFSETQ. The CDR3 sequence is 15 residues long. The CDR3 spells CASSLGTGASHEQFF. CDR3 DNA: TGCGCCAGCAGCTTAGGGACAGGGGCATCGCATGAGCAGTTCTTC. The full variable domain, its missing parts supplied by reference TRBV5-1 and TRBJ2-1, is KAGVTQTPRYLIKTRGQQVTLSCSPISGHRSVSWYQQTPGQGLQFLFEYFSETQRNKGNFPGRFSGRQFSNSRSEMNVSTLELGDSALYLCASSLGTGASHEQFFGPGTRLTVL.

The V call is TRBV5-1, the J call TRBJ2-1; D ambiguous. The V end lost 2 bases, the J end lost 7 bases, and 10 bases lay between the germline ends. Germline V lookup: CDR1 SGHRS, CDR2 YFSETQ. The CDR3 is 13 residues long. For the CDR3, the DNA is TGCGCCAGCAGCTTACTACAATTTAATGAGCAGTTCTTC. It translates to CASSLLQFNEQFF.

This clone came up a few times. This CDR3 reads CASSLDRAEQYF. The CDR3 nucleotides read TGCGCCAGCAGCTTGGACAGGGCCGAGCAGTACTTC. This sequence joins TRBV5-1 and TRBJ2-7, with D maybe TRBD1 (6 bases). V was shortened by 0 bases and J by 6 bases, with 7 bases between the two germline ends. Germline CDR1 is SGHRS and CDR2 is YFSETQ. This CDR3 comprises 12 residues.

The gene calls are TRBV18 and TRBJ1-2, with D possibly TRBD1 on 6 matching bases. CDR1 is KGHSH and CDR2 is LQKENI in the germline V gene. Trimming took 2 bases from V and 3 from J, leaving 7 bases between them. The CDR3 extends over 13 amino acids. Written as DNA, the CDR3 is TGTGCCAGCTCACCAGGGGGCGACTATGGCTACACCTTC. Encoded protein: CASSPGGDYGYTF. Drawing the rest from reference TRBV18 and TRBJ1-2, the complete variable domain is NAGVMQNPRHLVRRRGQEARLRCSPMKGHSHVYWYRQLPEEGLKFMVYLQKENIIDESGMPKERFSAEFPKEGPSILRIQQVVRGDSAAYFCASSPGGDYGYTFGSGTRLTVV.